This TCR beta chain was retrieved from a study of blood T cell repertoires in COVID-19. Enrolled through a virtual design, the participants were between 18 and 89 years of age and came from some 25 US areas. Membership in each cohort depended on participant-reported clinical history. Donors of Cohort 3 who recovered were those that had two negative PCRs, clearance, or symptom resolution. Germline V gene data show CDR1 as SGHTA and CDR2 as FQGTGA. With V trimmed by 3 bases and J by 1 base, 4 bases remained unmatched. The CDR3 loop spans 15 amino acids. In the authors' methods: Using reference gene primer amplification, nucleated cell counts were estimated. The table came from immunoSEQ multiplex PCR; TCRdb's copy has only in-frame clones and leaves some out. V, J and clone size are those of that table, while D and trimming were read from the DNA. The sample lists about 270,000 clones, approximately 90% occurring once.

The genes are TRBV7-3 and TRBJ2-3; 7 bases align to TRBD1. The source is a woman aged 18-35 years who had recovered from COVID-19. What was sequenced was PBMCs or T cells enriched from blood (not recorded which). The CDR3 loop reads CASSLRQGGTDTQYF. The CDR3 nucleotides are TGTGCCAGCAGCTTGAGACAGGGTGGCACAGATACGCAGTATTTT. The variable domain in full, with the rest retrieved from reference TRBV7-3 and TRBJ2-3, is GAGVSQTPSNKVTEKGKYVELRCDPISGHTALYWYRQSLGQGPEFLIYFQGTGAADDSGLPNDRFFAVRPEGSVSTLKIQRTERGDSAVYLCASSLRQGGTDTQYFGPGTRLTVL.